This T cell receptor beta chain was found in a study of early T cells in non-severe SARS-CoV-2 infection. Whole-study context: From unsorted whole blood, bulk RNA was sequenced, and the chains remained unpaired.

Individual cDNA molecules were tagged with unique molecular identifiers, the study reported. TCRdb reprocessed the 5' RACE reads via MiXCR and lists one record per CDR3 protein. This sample has almost 85,000 distinct CDR3 sequences, with about an eighth found just once. This CDR3 is 11 amino acids long. V was shortened by 8 bases and J by 8 bases, with 10 bases between the two germline ends. At least ten counts were recorded for this clonotype. This clonotype was sampled from an adult who was a healthcare worker with PCR-confirmed SARS-CoV-2 infection or an uninfected control (not recorded which). The specimen sequenced was whole blood. This chain links TRBV12-3 or TRBV12-4 with TRBJ2-1, with TRBD2 as a possible D gene (6 bases). The CDR3 region has the DNA TGTGCCAGCCGGGAGTTCGATGAGCAGTTCTTC. Amino acid sequence: CASREFDEQFF.